The rows below give T cell receptor beta chains drawn from one sample of a study of blood T cell repertoires in COVID-19. Using immunoSEQ multiplex PCR, the repertoire was profiled, and TCRdb retains in-frame clones only, with some absent. The sample contains fewer than 350,000 clones, about 85% of which appear only once. Sequenced material: PBMCs or T cells enriched from blood (not recorded which). The receptors were gathered from a woman aged 25 to 45 who had been exposed to COVID-19. Each CDR3 is given with its conserved first and last residue. D genes are given only for firm matches. Where a row states a size, it is once, few, many or the class of an expanded clone; other rows omit it.

CDR3 DNA	CDR3 protein	D gene	V gene	J gene	clone size	CDR3 length
TGTGCCAGCAGCCCGCTCAGGGACAGGCATTACGAGCAGTACTTC	CASSPLRDRHYEQYF	TRBD1	TRBV3-1/TRBV3-2	TRBJ2-7	.	15
TGTGCCAGCAGTTATCTGACAGGGGCAGGCACTGAAGCTTTCTTT	CASSYLTGAGTEAFF	TRBD1	TRBV6-2/TRBV6-3	TRBJ1-1	.	15
TGTGCCAGCAGTTCAAATGACAGGGGAGCTACCTACGAGCAGTACTTC	CASSSNDRGATYEQYF	TRBD1	TRBV7-9	TRBJ2-7	.	16
TGTGCCTGGAGTTCATTTGGGAATGAGGGGGCCTATGGCTACACCTTC	CAWSSFGNEGAYGYTF	TRBD1	TRBV30	TRBJ1-2	.	16
TGTGCCAGCAGGGCAGTGGGACACCGGGGGGGGGAAAAACTGTTTTTT	CASRAVGHRGGEKLFF	.	TRBV28	TRBJ1-4	few	16
TGTGCCAGCAGCGGGACAGGGAATTCACCCCTCCACTTT	CASSGTGNSPLHF	TRBD1	TRBV28	TRBJ1-6	.	13
TGTGCCAGCAGTGACGGGGACAGGGGCCCCGTGGGCCAAGAGACCCAGTACTTC	CASSDGDRGPVGQETQYF	TRBD1	TRBV6-4	TRBJ2-5	.	18
TGTGCCAGTATCGGGCGGGAGGCATTAAACATTCAGTACTTC	CASIGREALNIQYF	TRBD2	TRBV28	TRBJ2-4	.	14
TGTGCCAGCAGTTTACCGACGAGCGGGTCTTTTAGTTCGCAGTTCTTC	CASSLPTSGSFSSQFF	.	TRBV28	TRBJ2-1	.	16
TGTGCCAGTAGTATCGGGACAGGGGGAAATCAGCCCCAGCATTTT	CASSIGTGGNQPQHF	TRBD1	TRBV19	TRBJ1-5	.	15
TGTGCCAGCAGCGCACGGTTGGGAGAGGGTACCGGGGAGCTGTTTTTT	CASSARLGEGTGELFF	.	TRBV9	TRBJ2-2	.	16
TGTGCCAGCAGGTCCGGGACAGGGGGAGGAGAGCAGTACTTC	CASRSGTGGGEQYF	TRBD1	TRBV28	TRBJ2-7	once	14
TGTGCCAGCACCTTAACCGGGGAGCTGTTTTTT	CASTLTGELFF	.	TRBV12-3/TRBV12-4	TRBJ2-2	.	11
TGTGCCAGCAGCGCACTGGGCTGGGACGAGCAGTACTTC	CASSALGWDEQYF	.	TRBV7-9	TRBJ2-7	.	13
TGTGCCAGCAGTTACAGGGCGAACACTGAAGCTTTCTTT	CASSYRANTEAFF	.	TRBV27	TRBJ1-1	.	13
TGTGCCAGCAGTTACGGGGGACTAGCGTCCGAGCAGTACTTC	CASSYGGLASEQYF	TRBD2	TRBV6-5	TRBJ2-7	.	14
TGCGCCAGCAGCTTTGTAGCGGACACCTACAATGAGCAGTTCTTC	CASSFVADTYNEQFF	.	TRBV5-1	TRBJ2-1	few	15
TGTGCCAGAAAAACACAGGGGTCCACTGAAGCTTTCTTT	CARKTQGSTEAFF	TRBD1	TRBV2	TRBJ1-1	.	13
TGTGCCAGCAGTGAAGTCGGGGGGCCCTACAATGAGCAGTTCTTC	CASSEVGGPYNEQFF	.	TRBV2	TRBJ2-1	.	15
TGTGCCAGCAGCGGGGGGACTAGCGGTTCGAACAATGAGCAGTTCTTC	CASSGGTSGSNNEQFF	TRBD2	TRBV7-3	TRBJ2-1	.	16
TGTGCCAGCAGTCCGGGGGTTAGCAATCAGCCCCAGCATTTT	CASSPGVSNQPQHF	.	TRBV25-1	TRBJ1-5	.	14
TGTGCCAGCAGCTTTGGCCTGGTATCAGGGGAGACCCAGTACTTC	CASSFGLVSGETQYF	.	TRBV7-9	TRBJ2-5	.	15
TGCGCCAGCAGTCGGGGACAGGGAGGCGAGCAGTACTTC	CASSRGQGGEQYF	TRBD1	TRBV10-1	TRBJ2-7	.	13
TGTGCCAGCAGCAAAAACGACCGATACGAGGGTACAGACTATGGCTACACCTTC	CASSKNDRYEGTDYGYTF	.	TRBV21-1	TRBJ1-2	.	18